Presented here are 31 T cell receptor beta chains from one specimen sequenced in a study of T cell repertoires in cytomegalovirus infection. TCRdb re-analysed the reads in MiXCR, keeping a single row per CDR3 protein. The sample lists hundreds of thousands of distinct CDR3 sequences, over 20% occurring once. Sample: CD8+ T cells from PBMCs. The receptors derive from a human donor in good health (CMV status not recorded). Some clones in this sample may be carry-over from other donors' samples.

This clonotype was observed a handful of times. The V gene is TRBV10-3, the J gene TRBJ2-3; D gene ambiguous. Looked up from germline, CDR1 is ENHRY and CDR2 is SYGVKD. V lost 0 bases and J lost 3, with 10 bases in between. This CDR3 has 15 amino acids. CDR3 in DNA: TGTGCCATCAGTGAGTCACGAGTAAAGACAGATACGCAGTATTTT. Translating gives CAISESRVKTDTQYF.

This chain connects TRBV2 to TRBJ2-1; no definite D call. Germline-derived CDR1 and CDR2 are SNHLY and FYNNEI. The V gene lost 4 bases and the J gene lost 9 bases, with 13 bases spanning the gap. The length of the CDR3 is 13 residues. The CDR3 loop reads CASSVDPHAEQFF. The DNA of the CDR3 is TGTGCCAGCAGTGTCGACCCTCATGCTGAGCAGTTCTTC.

This clonotype was observed at least ten times. The chain recombines TRBV28 with TRBJ2-7; D gene ambiguous. The germline V and J ends were trimmed by 6 bases and 6 bases, with 9 bases remaining between them. The length of the CDR3 is 11 residues. Per the germline V gene, CDR1 is MDHEN and CDR2 is SYDVKM. Written as DNA, the CDR3 is TGTGCCAGCAGCGATTATAGCGAGCAGTACTTC. It codes for CASSDYSEQYF.

As concerns this clonotype: Just one base apart from a much larger clone, this may be a read error. J is TRBJ2-7 and V is TRBV28; weak D call: TRBD2 (6 bases). Trimming took 3 bases from V and 2 from J, leaving 14 bases between them. CDR1 and CDR2 from the germline V gene are MDHEN and SYDVKM. CDR3 size: 15 residues. The CDR3 loop is CASSFPGLKAYEQYF. CDR3 DNA: TGTGCCAGCAGTTTCCCGGGACTTAAGGCCTACGAGCAGTACTTC.

This chain connects TRBV2 to TRBJ2-3, with TRBD2 matching over 12 bases. V was clipped by 6 bases and J by 2 bases; unmatched bases: 6. There are 16 residues in the CDR3. CDR1 and CDR2 (germline): SNHLY, FYNNEI. CDR3 nucleotides: TGTGCCAGCAGATCCGGACTAGCGGGGTTCACAGATACGCAGTATTTT. This translates into CASRSGLAGFTDTQYF.

This chain's CDR3 is CASGTGFSGANVLTF. CDR3 DNA sequence: TGTGCCTCCGGGACAGGGTTCTCTGGGGCCAACGTCCTGACTTTC. The V gene is TRBV10-3, the J gene TRBJ2-6; 9 bases are a match to TRBD1. V was pared by 11 bases and J by 0 bases, with 5 bases of the junction left unmatched. The CDR3 spans 15 residues. The germline CDR1 and CDR2 sequences are ENHRY and SYGVKD.

This clonotype has at least ten counts. The V gene is TRBV28, the J gene TRBJ2-3; D call uncertain. CDR1 and CDR2 from the germline V gene are MDHEN and SYDVKM. V gave up 3 bases and J gave up 1 base, with 8 bases separating them. The CDR3 runs 14 residues. CDR3 DNA: TGTGCCAGCAGTTTCGTCTTGGGCACAGATACGCAGTATTTT. This encodes CASSFVLGTDTQYF.

CDR3 DNA sequence: TGCAGTGCTAGGTTTCTCCATTTGAACACTGAAGCTTTCTTT. Protein sequence: CSARFLHLNTEAFF. This chain joins TRBV20-1 and TRBJ1-1; D is unclear. Germline V gives CDR1 DFQATT, CDR2 SNEGSKA (reference sequence). The CDR3 runs 14 residues. Trimming shortened V by 3 bases and J by 0 bases, and 11 bases separated the two germline ends.

Only one count was recorded for this clonotype. The J gene is TRBJ2-5, the V gene TRBV12-3 or TRBV12-4, with D perhaps TRBD1 or TRBD2 (6 bases each). V lost 7 bases and J 1 base, leaving 22 bases between the germline ends. The CDR3 runs 17 residues. In DNA form, the CDR3 reads TGTGCCAGCACAATGGCTATCGTTTGGGGGGCCCAAGAGACCCAGTACTTC. The encoded protein is CASTMAIVWGAQETQYF.

The genes are TRBV5-4 and TRBJ2-1; D is uncertain. The CDR3 sequence is 14 residues long. CDR1 is SGHNT, CDR2 YYREEE, per germline (reference sequence). V was trimmed by 4 bases and J by 8 bases, leaving 16 bases between them. The CDR3 sequence: CASSLEGPFDEQFF. The CDR3 nucleotides are TGTGCCAGCAGCCTGGAAGGTCCCTTCGATGAGCAGTTCTTC.

At least ten counts were recorded for this clonotype. The rearrangement links TRBV6-1 to TRBJ2-3; 11 bases are a match to TRBD2. Losses at the gene ends were 2 bases for V and 4 bases for J; bases not matched to a gene: 5. Germline V gene data show CDR1 as MNHNS and CDR2 as SASEGT. The CDR3 runs to 16 residues. The CDR3, as DNA: TGTGCCAGCAGTGAACAGACTAGCGGGGAATCAGATACGCAGTATTTT. Protein product: CASSEQTSGESDTQYF.

This clonotype was counted at least ten times. This chain joins TRBV27 and TRBJ2-1; 7 bases match TRBD2. V trimming: 4 bases; J trimming: 8 bases; junction bases outside the gene matches: 14. Germline CDR1 reads MNHEY; CDR2 reads SMNVEV (reference sequence). The CDR3 sequence is 16 residues long. CDR3 in amino acids: CASSYMVTSRLDEQFF. The CDR3 DNA reads as TGTGCCAGCAGTTACATGGTGACTAGCCGTCTCGATGAGCAGTTCTTC.

This clonotype has a count of ten or more. The chain uses TRBV12-3 or TRBV12-4 and TRBJ2-3, with 8 bases identical to TRBD2. The CDR3 has 15 residues. V was clipped by 7 bases and J by 0 bases; unmatched bases: 6. The CDR3 bases are TGTGCCAGCACCTCTGAGCGGGGGAGCACAGATACGCAGTATTTT. It encodes CASTSERGSTDTQYF.

Remarks on this clonotype: A read error may explain this, as a much larger clone is one base away. The chain uses TRBV7-8 and TRBJ1-1, with D possibly TRBD1 on 5 matching bases. Germline V gives CDR1 SGHVS, CDR2 FQNEAQ. The CDR3 length is 14 residues. CDR3 DNA sequence: TGTGCCGGCAGCCCCCGGGGACTGAACACTGAAGCTTTCTTT. Amino acid sequence: CAGSPRGLNTEAFF.

This CDR3 reads CASSQTDSYNEQFF. The CDR3, as DNA: TGCGCCAGCAGCCAGACAGACTCCTACAATGAGCAGTTCTTC. V and J are TRBV4-1 and TRBJ2-1; weak D call: TRBD1 (5 bases). The CDR3 sequence is 14 residues long. Germline V gene sequence: CDR1 MGHRA, CDR2 YSYEKL. The V and J ends lost 3 bases and 0 bases respectively, with 6 bases between them.

This clonotype showed up many times. The chain is built from TRBV7-2 and TRBJ2-5; possible D gene TRBD2, 7 bases. CDR1 SGHTA and CDR2 FQGNSA come from the germline V gene. Trimming cost V 5 bases and J 4 bases, with 14 bases left between them. The CDR3 sequence is 14 residues long. DNA of the CDR3: TGTGCCAGCAGCCCGAGGGGGGGGGTAGAGACCCAGTACTTC. This gives the protein CASSPRGGVETQYF.

The chain carries TRBV7-9 and TRBJ1-5, with D tentatively TRBD1 (6 bases). V lost 5 bases to trimming and J lost 4 bases, with 15 bases between them. The CDR3 contains 15 residues. Germline CDR1 and CDR2: SEHNR and FQNEAQ (reference sequence). The CDR3 loop reads CASSHGGAMNQPQHF. Written as DNA, the CDR3 is TGTGCCAGCAGCCACGGGGGGGCCATGAATCAGCCCCAGCATTTT.

This clonotype was found a few times. This chain links TRBV28 with TRBJ2-1; TRBD2 matches 11 bases. The V and J ends lost 6 bases and 9 bases, in that order; junction bases with no gene match: 4. Per germline, CDR1 MDHEN and CDR2 SYDVKM. This CDR3 region has 13 residues. The CDR3 bases are TGTGCCAGCAGGAGACTAGCGGGGTCTGAGCAGTTCTTC. Its protein is CASRRLAGSEQFF. The complete variable domain, with remaining parts taken from reference TRBV28 and TRBJ2-1, reads DVKVTQSSRYLVKRTGEKVFLECVQDMDHENMFWYRQDPGLGLRLIYFSYDVKMKEKGDIPEGYSVSREKKERFSLILESASTNQTSMYLCASRRLAGSEQFFGPGTRLTVL.

In its sample, this clonotype was seen a few times. The chain combines TRBV12-3 or TRBV12-4 with TRBJ1-2; D call uncertain. The CDR3 is made up of 15 amino acids. The V end lost 6 bases, the J end lost 3 bases, and 17 bases lay between the germline ends. The CDR3 region is CASSPPEHLYYGYTF. The CDR3 coding sequence is TGTGCCAGCAGCCCCCCGGAGCATCTTTACTATGGCTACACCTTC.

The V call is TRBV9, the J call TRBJ1-3, with D possibly being TRBD1 (6 bases). Trimming removed 5 bases at V and 0 bases at J, with 12 bases between. Germline V gene data show CDR1 as SGDLS and CDR2 as YYNGEE. The CDR3 sequence is 15 residues long. Here the CDR3 DNA reads TGTGCCAGCAGTGACACAGGGTTCTCTGGAAACACCATATATTTT. This translates into CASSDTGFSGNTIYF. The whole variable domain, remainder taken from reference TRBV9 and TRBJ1-3, is DSGVTQTPKHLITATGQRVTLRCSPRSGDLSVYWYQQSLDQGLQFLIQYYNGEERAKGNILERFSAQQFPDLHSELNLSSLELGDSALYFCASSDTGFSGNTIYFGEGSWLTVV.

This clonotype was seen a handful of times. The rearrangement links TRBV28 to TRBJ2-7; TRBD1 aligns across 8 bases. Germline CDR1 reads MDHEN; CDR2 reads SYDVKM. This CDR3 region has 14 residues. Trimming took 5 bases from V and 5 from J; bases not matched to a gene: 8. The CDR3 DNA follows: TGTGCCAGCAGTCAAGGACAGGGAATCAACGAGCAGTACTTC. Amino acid sequence: CASSQGQGINEQYF.

This clonotype was found many times. The genes are TRBV4-1 and TRBJ2-3, with D hard to call. With 5 bases removed from V and 1 base from J, the gap between germline ends came to 7 bases. Germline loops: CDR1 MGHRA, CDR2 YSYEKL. This CDR3 has 13 residues. This CDR3 is CASSAPGTDTQYF. CDR3 coding DNA: TGCGCCAGCAGCGCTCCCGGCACAGATACGCAGTATTTT.

At least ten counts were recorded for this clonotype. The chain has TRBV7-2 and TRBJ1-1; D gene unclear. Germline V gene sequence: CDR1 SGHTA, CDR2 FQGNSA. The CDR3 spans 13 residues. With 5 bases removed from V and 6 bases from J, the gap between germline ends came to 13 bases. The CDR3, as DNA: TGTGCCAGCAGCCCTACGGGCGTGGCTGAAGCTTTCTTT. Translation gives CASSPTGVAEAFF.

The sample holds a few counts of this clonotype. The V and J genes are TRBV27 and TRBJ2-2; 9 positions match TRBD2. The CDR3 is 15 residues long. Germline V gene sequence: CDR1 MNHEY, CDR2 SMNVEV (reference sequence). V dropped 5 bases and J dropped 2; count of bases not matched to a gene: 3. CDR3 loop: CASSVAGANTGELFF. The DNA for the CDR3 is TGTGCCAGCAGTGTAGCGGGGGCCAACACCGGGGAGCTGTTTTTT.

The chain links TRBV20-1 to TRBJ2-1; D is perhaps TRBD1 (6 bases). The V gene lost 0 bases and the J gene lost 10 bases, with 7 bases spanning the gap. The CDR3 runs to 11 residues. Germline lookup yields CDR1 DFQATT and CDR2 SNEGSKA (reference sequence). The CDR3, as DNA: TGCAGTGCTAGAGATGGACAGGAGCAGTTCTTC. This encodes CSARDGQEQFF.

J is TRBJ1-1 and V is TRBV19; TRBD1 might be the D (6 bases). The V and J ends lost 5 bases and 0 bases respectively, with 19 bases between them. Germline-derived CDR1 and CDR2 are LNHDA and SQIVND (reference sequence). The CDR3 totals 17 residues. The CDR3 DNA reads as TGTGCCAGTAGTCCCCGGGCAGGGGCCGGGATGAACACTGAAGCTTTCTTT. Protein product: CASSPRAGAGMNTEAFF.

This chain links TRBV20-1 with TRBJ2-3, with 11 bases aligning to TRBD2. The CDR3 has 15 amino acids. With 6 bases clipped from V and 1 base from J, the junction kept 6 bases outside the gene matches. From germline, CDR1 is DFQATT and CDR2 SNEGSKA (reference sequence). The CDR3 coding sequence is TGCAGTGCCAGACTTAGCGGGGGGGGCACAGATACGCAGTATTTT. This gives the protein CSARLSGGGTDTQYF.

The chain is built from TRBV12-3 or TRBV12-4 and TRBJ2-7; D ambiguous. The germline V and J ends were trimmed by 6 bases and 2 bases, with 8 bases remaining between them. The CDR3 has 12 residues. CDR3 DNA: TGTGCCAGCAGGGGGATGACCTACGAGCAGTACTTC. Its protein product is CASRGMTYEQYF.

The rearrangement links TRBV28 to TRBJ2-1, with 13 bases lining up with TRBD2. The CDR3 has 18 residues. The V gene end was trimmed by 5 bases and the J gene end by 6 bases; junction bases not matched to a gene: 13. The germline V gene encodes CDR1 MDHEN and CDR2 SYDVKM. The CDR3 reads CASSAISPLAGGTNEQFF. CDR3 bases: TGTGCCAGCAGTGCGATCTCTCCACTAGCGGGGGGGACCAATGAGCAGTTCTTC.

This clonotype has more than one count but fewer than ten. The CDR3 DNA follows: TGTGCCAGCAGCCCCCAACGGCCCGCCGCCGGAAACACCATATATTTT. Translating gives CASSPQRPAAGNTIYF. The chain carries TRBV11-1 and TRBJ1-3, with D uncertain. The CDR3 has 16 amino acids. Germline CDR1 reads SGHAT; CDR2 reads FQDESV (reference sequence). V lost 5 bases to trimming and J lost 4 bases, with 18 bases between them.

This clonotype appeared a few times. V and J are TRBV6-5 and TRBJ2-1, with D tentatively TRBD1 or TRBD2 (5 bases each). The CDR3 is 12 amino acids. The germline gives CDR1 MNHEY, CDR2 SVGAGI. Trimming removed 8 bases from V and 5 bases from J, with 10 bases in between. CDR3 sequence reads: CASGQGHNEQFF. DNA of the CDR3: TGTGCCAGCGGTCAGGGACACAATGAGCAGTTCTTC.